This T cell receptor beta chain was identified during a study of CD8 T cells in ankylosing spondylitis (dated by TCRdb to about 2017). Background for the entire study: The study set out to find disease-linked TCR variants by profiling T cell receptor beta repertoires in ankylosing spondylitis patients and healthy donors. The whole study cohort included some 100 healthy donors and 20 to 25 ankylosing spondylitis patients. Peripheral blood was sampled, and synovial fluid was also collected from ankylosing spondylitis patients.

Study-level results and caveats: The disease-linked clones were reported to be significantly enriched in matched synovial fluid samples from ankylosing spondylitis patients. The disease-linked clones had a CD8+ phenotype and were found at relatively low frequencies in peripheral blood. A TCR beta motif made up of several highly homologous amino acid variants appeared to be characteristic of blood from ankylosing spondylitis patients. Some TCR beta motif variants had previously been reported in synovial fluid and blood of reactive arthritis patients, which suggested common disease-initiation mechanisms.

Via the germline V gene (reference sequence), CDR1 is SEHNR and CDR2 FQNEAQ. The CDR3 contains 14 residues, cysteine and phenylalanine counted. Of all the DNA, just the CDR3 is kept, 42 bases in frame from base 1. The trim is 1 base for V and 4 bases for J, with a gap of 11 bases between the germline ends. On this clonotype itself: Its target antigen remains unknown. Per-nucleotide qualities are absent, and no much larger clonotype sits a single base away.

Sequencing instrument: Illumina HiSeq 2500. TCR beta libraries were prepared by quantitative 5'-RACE with molecular barcodes. The authors' pipeline ran thus. Disease-linked TCR variants were identified with a new computational method built on a probabilistic model of VDJ rearrangement. Using fastp trimming at Q25 and MiXCR clonotype assembly, TCRdb reanalyzed the public sequencing data and kept in-frame beta chains. Rows with one shared CDR3 protein collapse into an entry with the most common genes and DNA. TCRdb, rather than the study authors, made the V and J calls. For this sample the table gives 380,000 or so distinct CDR3 sequences, of which 20% to 25% were detected only once. The ten largest account for approximately 14% of the sample.

This clonotype originated in a male donor with ankylosing spondylitis or in good health (not recorded which). Specimen: blood, either unsorted or a sorted T cell fraction (not recorded which). The receptor chain draws on TRBV7-9 and TRBJ2-7, with TRBD2 as a weak D call on 5 bases. The DNA sequence follows: TGTGCCAGCAGCTTAGAAGCGGCGCGGTACGAGCAGTACTTC. This yields the protein CASSLEAARYEQYF.